This T cell receptor (beta chain) was sequenced during a study of beta chain features in type 1 diabetes. The study, taken as a whole, reports: Patients with type 1 diabetes carried fewer insertions and had more deletions at their VDJ junctions. Possibly, sequencing cDNA over-represented cells that had high TCR expression levels. Short templates might get an advantage during PCR, and this would be equal in patients and controls.

The entirety of the isolated RNA underwent reverse transcription, so expressed TCRB transcripts were sequenced. Only in-frame clones appear in the TCRdb table, and some are missing; sequencing was by immunoSEQ multiplex PCR. The table lists nearly 350,000 clones, less than 9.5% of them singletons. In the case of this clone: The antigen is undetermined.

Purities in excess of 95% were seen in all sorted populations. The germline gives CDR1 SGHVS, CDR2 FQNEAQ. The V end was cut by 0 bases, the J end by 0 bases, with 7 bases between. CDR3 length: 15 residues. Sample: central memory CD4+ T cells from blood. J is TRBJ2-3 and V is TRBV7-8, with D tentatively TRBD2 (5 bases). The receptor's source is a young woman in good health. This CDR3 is CASSLAPGSTDTQYF. In DNA, the CDR3 is TGTGCCAGCAGCTTAGCGCCGGGGAGCACAGATACGCAGTATTTT. The full variable domain, in which reference TRBV7-8 and TRBJ2-3 provide the parts outside the CDR3, is GAGVSQSPRYKVAKRGQDVALRCDPISGHVSLFWYQQALGQGPEFLTYFQNEAQLDKSGLPSDRFFAERPEGSVSTLKIQRTQQEDSAVYLCASSLAPGSTDTQYFGPGTRLTVL.